This entry lists 18 T cell receptor beta chains sequenced from one sample in a study of blood T cell repertoires in COVID-19. Profiled with immunoSEQ multiplex PCR; TCRdb holds only in-frame clones, not every one. The table shows fewer than 250,000 clones, with roughly 85% occurring only once. Sample: peripheral blood. These TCRs come from a woman in her thirties or forties with active or convalescent COVID-19.

V and J are TRBV5-1 and TRBJ2-7, with 12 bases identical to TRBD1. The CDR3 sequence is 16 residues long. Germline V gives CDR1 SGHRS, CDR2 YFSETQ. Unmatched junction bases numbered 12, after V lost 4 bases and J lost 7 bases. The CDR3 bases are TGCGCCAGCAGCATGTCGGGACAGGGGGCGCCCGGGGAGCAGTACTTC. Its translation is CASSMSGQGAPGEQYF.

The rearrangement uses TRBV5-1 and TRBJ2-5, with 14 bases matching TRBD2. The CDR3 has 15 amino acids. Germline CDR1 is SGHRS and CDR2 is YFSETQ. Trimming took 4 bases from V and 5 from J; bases not matched to a gene: 4. CDR3 bases: TGCGCCAGCAGCGAGGGACTAGCGGGAGCGGAGACCCAGTACTTC. Its protein product is CASSEGLAGAETQYF.

V is TRBV24-1 and J is TRBJ2-1; TRBD2 matches 8 bases. Germline V gene lookup returns CDR1 KGHDR and CDR2 SFDVKD. J lost 5 bases, V lost 6 bases, and 17 bases had no gene match. This CDR3 is built from 18 residues. In DNA form, the CDR3 reads TGTGCCACCAGTAAACCTACCGGAGCGGGAGAGATAAACAATGAGCAGTTCTTC. It codes for CATSKPTGAGEINNEQFF.

V is TRBV3-1 (or the pseudogene TRBV3-2) and J is TRBJ2-4; D is possibly TRBD1 (5 bases). The V gene lost 0 bases and the J gene lost 1 base, with 22 bases spanning the gap. CDR3 length: 20 amino acids. Germline lookup yields CDR1 LGHDT and CDR2 YNNKEL (reference sequence). The chain's CDR3 is CASSQEALGRTRKAKNIQYF. DNA for the CDR3: TGTGCCAGCAGCCAAGAAGCTTTGGGCAGGACAAGGAAGGCCAAAAACATTCAGTACTTC.

The chain is built from TRBV25-1 and TRBJ2-7, with 7 bases fitting TRBD1. The V segment lost 6 bases and the J segment 2 bases; nucleotides outside the gene matches: 1. The germline gives CDR1 MGHDK, CDR2 SYGVNS. The CDR3 spans 12 residues. CDR3 bases: TGTGCCAGCAGGGGACAGACCTACGAGCAGTACTTC. Translation gives CASRGQTYEQYF.

This clone occurred a few times. V usage is TRBV5-1 and J usage is TRBJ1-1; D is uncertain. Germline CDR1 is SGHRS and CDR2 is YFSETQ. Deletions cut 5 bases from V and 7 bases from J, with 21 bases between. The CDR3 sequence is 15 residues long. The CDR3 here is CASRPSEGSLFEAFF. The CDR3 region has the DNA TGCGCCAGCAGACCTAGCGAGGGAAGCCTATTTGAAGCTTTCTTT.

V usage is TRBV10-1 and J usage is TRBJ1-2; D might be TRBD1 (5 bases). CDR3 length equals 14 residues. Germline loops: CDR1 WNHNN, CDR2 SYGVQD (reference sequence). V was cut by 9 bases and J by 8 bases, with 22 bases left in between. CDR3 sequence: CARTFWGPAWGYTF. The CDR3, as DNA: TGCGCCAGGACCTTCTGGGGCCCGGCTTGGGGCTACACCTTC.

The genes are TRBV7-9 and TRBJ1-6; D gene ambiguous. From germline, CDR1 is SEHNR and CDR2 FQNEAQ (reference sequence). The ends were cut back, 5 bases at V and 5 bases at J, with 4 bases in the middle. CDR3 length: 12 amino acids. The CDR3 DNA reads TGTGCCAGCAGCGAGAATAATTCACCCCTCCACTTT. As protein: CASSENNSPLHF.

V and J are TRBV24-1 and TRBJ2-5, with 8 positions matching TRBD2. The CDR3 has 14 residues. Per germline, CDR1 KGHDR and CDR2 SFDVKD. Trimming cost V 3 bases and J 5 bases; bases outside gene matches: 4. CDR3 sequence reads: CATSDAGGGETQYF. As DNA, the CDR3 is TGTGCCACCAGTGATGCGGGGGGCGGGGAGACCCAGTACTTC.

Turning to this clone: A much more abundant neighbour one base away suggests this may be a read error. The rearrangement uses TRBV7-9 and TRBJ1-1; no reliable D call. Germline V gene data show CDR1 as SEHNR and CDR2 as FQNEAQ (reference sequence). This CDR3 comprises 13 residues. The V gene lost 3 bases and the J gene lost 1 base, with 6 bases spanning the gap. CDR3 nucleotides: TGTGCCAGCAGCTTTACACAGAACACTGAAGCTTTCTTT. Residues: CASSFTQNTEAFF.

The rearrangement links TRBV12-5 to TRBJ1-5, with no clear D. The V gene lost 6 bases and the J gene lost 3 bases, with 12 bases spanning the gap. There are 14 residues in the CDR3. From germline, CDR1 is LGHNT and CDR2 FRNRAP. CDR3 amino acids: CASGRDTVNQPQHF. CDR3 coding DNA: TGTGCTAGTGGCCGTGATACAGTCAATCAGCCCCAGCATTTT.

This clone was observed a few times. The chain recombines TRBV7-9 with TRBJ2-7; tentatively, D is TRBD2 (5 bases). Germline CDR1 reads SEHNR; CDR2 reads FQNEAQ (reference sequence). CDR3 length: 14 amino acids. V was shortened by 1 base and J by 2 bases, with 9 bases between the two germline ends. The CDR3 loop is CASSLGERAYEQYF. As DNA, the CDR3 is TGTGCCAGCAGCTTAGGTGAGAGGGCCTACGAGCAGTACTTC.

The rearrangement joins TRBV19 to TRBJ1-1; 7 bases map to TRBD1. Germline V gives CDR1 LNHDA, CDR2 SQIVND (reference sequence). With 5 bases clipped from V and 2 bases from J, the junction kept 5 bases outside the gene matches. The length of the CDR3 is 14 residues. For the CDR3, the DNA is TGTGCCAGTAGTGAGACAGGGTATAACACTGAAGCTTTCTTT. Protein product: CASSETGYNTEAFF.

The chain links TRBV7-2 to TRBJ1-1, with unresolved D. CDR3 length equals 13 residues. V lost 5 bases and J lost 1, with 8 bases in between. CDR1 and CDR2 (germline): SGHTA, FQGNSA. CDR3 DNA: TGTGCCAGCAGCCTACAGAGGAACACTGAAGCTTTCTTT. Translation gives CASSLQRNTEAFF.

V usage is TRBV24-1 and J usage is TRBJ2-1, with 8 nucleotides matching TRBD2. Losses at the gene ends were 7 bases for V and 0 bases for J; bases not matched to a gene: 4. The CDR3 has 15 residues. Germline V lookup: CDR1 KGHDR, CDR2 SFDVKD. This chain's CDR3 is CATRPSGSSYNEQFF. CDR3 in DNA: TGTGCCACCAGACCGAGCGGGAGCTCCTACAATGAGCAGTTCTTC.

The sample holds one count of this clone. This chain connects TRBV4-3 to TRBJ1-2; D might be TRBD1 (5 bases). This CDR3 spans 14 amino acids. Germline V gene sequence: CDR1 LGHNA, CDR2 YSLEER. The V end was cut by 3 bases, the J end by 0 bases, with 8 bases between. CDR3 protein: CASSQGGSNYGYTF. CDR3 nucleotide sequence: TGCGCCAGCAGCCAGGGGGGTTCTAACTATGGCTACACCTTC.

The V call is TRBV5-5, the J call TRBJ1-6; perhaps TRBD1 as D (5 bases). V was shortened by 2 bases and J by 3 bases, with 12 bases between the two germline ends. This CDR3 is built from 16 residues. CDR1 and CDR2 from the germline V gene are SGHKS and YYEKEE (reference sequence). The CDR3 region is CASSFPQAVYNSPLHF. The CDR3 DNA reads TGTGCCAGCAGCTTTCCACAGGCGGTCTATAATTCACCCCTCCACTTT.

This chain uses TRBV4-3 with TRBJ2-3; D unclear. Germline CDR1 is LGHNA and CDR2 is YSLEER. The germline V and J ends were trimmed by 1 base and 4 bases, with 12 bases remaining between them. This CDR3 has 15 residues. The chain's CDR3 is CASSQGSFRPDTQYF. The CDR3 DNA sequence: TGCGCCAGCAGCCAAGGGAGCTTTCGCCCAGATACGCAGTATTTT.